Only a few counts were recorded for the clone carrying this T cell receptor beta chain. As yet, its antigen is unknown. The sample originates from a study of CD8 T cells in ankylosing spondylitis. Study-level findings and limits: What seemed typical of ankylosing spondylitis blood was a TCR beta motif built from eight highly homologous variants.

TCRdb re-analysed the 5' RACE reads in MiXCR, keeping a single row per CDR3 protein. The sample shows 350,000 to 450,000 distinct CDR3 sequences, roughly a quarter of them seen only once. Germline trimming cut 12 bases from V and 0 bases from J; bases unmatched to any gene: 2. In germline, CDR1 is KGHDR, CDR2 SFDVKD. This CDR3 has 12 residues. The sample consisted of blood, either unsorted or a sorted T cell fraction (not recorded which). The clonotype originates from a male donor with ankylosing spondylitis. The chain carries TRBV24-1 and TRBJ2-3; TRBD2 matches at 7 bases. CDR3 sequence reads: CAAGRSTDTQYF. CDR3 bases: TGTGCCGCCGGGAGGAGCACAGATACGCAGTATTTT.